The T cell receptor (beta chain) described here comes from a study of blood T cell repertoires in COVID-19. Background on the study: Sites in the United States, Italy and Spain provided acute and convalescent COVID-19 samples.

Adults between roughly 18 and 89 years of age took part from fewer than 30 US areas. Authors' processing steps: The authors estimated nucleated cell counts from reference gene primer amplification. The assay was immunoSEQ multiplex PCR, and TCRdb's table has in-frame clones only and misses some. V and J calls and clone size are those listed in that table; D and trimming were worked out from the DNA. The table includes some 190,000 clones, roughly 84% detected once. This TCR came from a woman between 25 and 40 years old who had been exposed to COVID-19. The specimen was PBMCs or T cells enriched from blood (not recorded which).

CDR3 region: CASSLGSGSGGLDTQYF. As DNA, the CDR3 is TGTGCCAGCAGCTTAGGTTCCGGTTCGGGGGGCTTAGATACGCAGTATTTT. The genes are TRBV7-2 and TRBJ2-3; the D gene is possibly TRBD2 (7 bases). The CDR3 is 17 residues long. CDR1 is SGHTA, CDR2 FQGNSA, per germline. The V and J ends lost 1 base and 5 bases respectively, with 19 bases between them.